This T cell receptor beta chain was captured by sequencing in a study of shared clonotypes between healthy human individuals. For this clone: This CDR3 is also generated by other DNA sequences in the sample.

Division of CD4+ cells produced a CD45RA+ naive subset and a CD45RA-negative memory subset. Germline V gene lookup returns CDR1 SGHRS and CDR2 YFSETQ. The ends lost 4 bases at V and 1 base at J; junction bases unmatched: 3. The CDR3 spans 15 residues. This table comes from immunoSEQ multiplex PCR, and its TCRdb copy is limited to in-frame clones, with some not included. The table lists millions of clones, just over 90% of them singletons. This TCR derives from a man between 18 and 35 years old in good health. Some clones in this sample may be carry-over from other donors' samples. The specimen sequenced was naive CD4+ T cells from PBMCs. Indicated subset: CD45RA+ positively selected. The chain employs TRBV5-1 and TRBJ2-7, with 12 bases identical to TRBD2. CDR3 amino acids: CASSGTSGRSYEQYF. The CDR3 nucleotides are TGCGCCAGCAGCGGAACTAGCGGGAGGTCCTACGAGCAGTACTTC.